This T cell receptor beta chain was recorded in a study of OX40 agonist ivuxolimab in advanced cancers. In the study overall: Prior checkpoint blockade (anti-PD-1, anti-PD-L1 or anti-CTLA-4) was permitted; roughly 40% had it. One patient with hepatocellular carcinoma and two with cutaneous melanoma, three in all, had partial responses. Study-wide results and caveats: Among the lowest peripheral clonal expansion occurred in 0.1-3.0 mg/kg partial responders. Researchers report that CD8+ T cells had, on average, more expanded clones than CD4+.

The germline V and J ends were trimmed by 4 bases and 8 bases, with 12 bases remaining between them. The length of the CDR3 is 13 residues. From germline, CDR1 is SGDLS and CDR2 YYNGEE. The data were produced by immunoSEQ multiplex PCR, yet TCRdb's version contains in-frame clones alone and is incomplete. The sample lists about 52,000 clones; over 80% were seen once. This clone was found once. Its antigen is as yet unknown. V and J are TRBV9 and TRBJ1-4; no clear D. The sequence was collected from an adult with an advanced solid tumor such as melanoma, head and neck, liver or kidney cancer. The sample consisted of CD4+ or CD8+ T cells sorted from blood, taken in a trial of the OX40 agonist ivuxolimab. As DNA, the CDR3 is TGTGCCAGCAGCCCGGGATTCAGGGAAAAACTGTTTTTT. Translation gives CASSPGFREKLFF.